These 13 T cell receptor beta chains were sequenced from one sample in a study of long-term antiretroviral therapy in people with HIV. immunoSEQ v3.0 was run at survey level. Profiling relied on immunoSEQ multiplex PCR, and the TCRdb table lists in-frame clones only, not all of them. In the table there are about 39,000 clones, about nine tenths of which are singletons. Sample: unsorted PBMCs, taken 1.2 years after starting antiretroviral therapy. These receptors came from a woman in her fifties or sixties with HIV.

The chain recombines TRBV7-2 with TRBJ2-7; D remains ambiguous. Germline assignment: CDR1 SGHTA and CDR2 FQGNSA. The CDR3 is 12 residues long. V was clipped by 2 bases and J by 7 bases, with 9 bases between them. CDR3 residues: CASSLPVGEQYF. CDR3 nucleotides: TGTGCCAGCAGCTTACCGGTAGGAGAGCAGTACTTC.

The chain carries TRBV2 and TRBJ2-3; a possible D gene is TRBD2 (6 bases). There are 15 residues in the CDR3. The germline CDR1 and CDR2 sequences are SNHLY and FYNNEI. DNA for the CDR3: TGTGTCCGACAAGGGCCGGGGGACTCGTCGGATACGCAGTATTTT. It specifies CVRQGPGDSSDTQYF.

This sequence joins TRBV7-9 and TRBJ1-2; a possible D gene is TRBD1 (5 bases). The germline CDR1 and CDR2 sequences are SEHNR and FQNEAQ (reference sequence). The CDR3 length is 15 residues. V lost 3 bases, J lost 8 bases, and 19 bases lay in between. The CDR3 DNA is TGTGCCAGCAGCTTCTGGGGGGGAGAAGATCGCGGCTACACCTTC. It codes for CASSFWGGEDRGYTF.

V gene TRBV2 combines with J gene TRBJ1-2; D remains ambiguous. Trimming took 6 bases from V and 0 from J, leaving 14 bases between them. CDR1 is SNHLY and CDR2 is FYNNEI in the germline V gene. The CDR3 contains 15 residues. CDR3 DNA: TGTGCCAGCAGCTTAAGGGTGATCCCTAACTATGGCTACACCTTC. Its protein product is CASSLRVIPNYGYTF.

The chain recombines TRBV6-5 with TRBJ2-6; 7 bases fit TRBD1. CDR3 length equals 16 residues. V lost 2 bases, J lost 2 bases, and 3 bases stayed unmatched. Germline V gene lookup returns CDR1 MNHEY and CDR2 SVGAGI. This CDR3 reads CASSYLTGTGANVLTF. The CDR3 DNA follows: TGTGCCAGCAGTTACCTGACAGGGACTGGGGCCAACGTCCTGACTTTC.

CDR3 amino acids: CASSPTPMNTEAFF. Written as DNA, the CDR3 is TGTGCCAGCAGCCCCACACCGATGAACACTGAAGCTTTCTTT. The chain recombines TRBV7-8 with TRBJ1-1; D gene uncertain. The V end lost 5 bases, the J end lost 0 bases, and 10 bases lay between the germline ends. The germline V gene encodes CDR1 SGHVS and CDR2 FQNEAQ. The CDR3 is 14 amino acids. The full variable domain, rest sourced from reference TRBV7-8 and TRBJ1-1, is GAGVSQSPRYKVAKRGQDVALRCDPISGHVSLFWYQQALGQGPEFLTYFQNEAQLDKSGLPSDRFFAERPEGSVSTLKIQRTQQEDSAVYLCASSPTPMNTEAFFGQGTRLTVV.

V and J are TRBV5-1 and TRBJ1-3; 8 bases map to TRBD1. CDR3 length: 17 amino acids. The germline CDR1 and CDR2 sequences are SGHRS and YFSETQ. Germline trimming cut 1 base from V and 4 bases from J; bases unmatched to any gene: 10. The CDR3 region has the DNA TGCGCCAGCAGCTTGTTTGGTCAGGGGGCTACAGGAAACACCATATATTTT. This codes for CASSLFGQGATGNTIYF.

The chain links TRBV5-6 to TRBJ1-2; D may be TRBD1 (5 bases). Germline CDR1 is SGHDT and CDR2 is YYEEEE. Trimming cost V 0 bases and J 8 bases, with 11 bases left between them. This CDR3 region has 13 residues. The CDR3 loop is CASSLVGAAGYTF. The CDR3 coding sequence is TGTGCCAGCAGCTTGGTAGGGGCGGCGGGCTACACCTTC.

V usage is TRBV7-9 and J usage is TRBJ1-1; TRBD1 matches 9 bases. J was trimmed by 2 bases and V by 5 bases; bases with no gene match: 9. The CDR3 loop spans 16 amino acids. The germline V gene encodes CDR1 SEHNR and CDR2 FQNEAQ (reference sequence). CDR3 bases: TGTGCCAGCAGCCTGGCACAGGACAGGGGAAACACTGAAGCTTTCTTT. Translation gives CASSLAQDRGNTEAFF.

This chain joins TRBV27 and TRBJ2-3; 12 bases match TRBD2. Germline CDR1 and CDR2: MNHEY and SMNVEV (reference sequence). The CDR3 is made up of 17 amino acids. V lost 6 bases and J lost 2; bases outside the gene matches: 9. CDR3 sequence: CASRGLLAGGLTDTQYF. The CDR3 nucleotides are TGTGCCAGCAGGGGTCTTCTAGCGGGGGGGCTCACAGATACGCAGTATTTT.

In nucleotides, the CDR3 is TGTGCCAGCAGCTTAGCACTCTCAGAGACCCAGTACTTC. Protein sequence: CASSLALSETQYF. The chain has TRBV7-2 and TRBJ2-5; D uncertain. Germline CDR1 is SGHTA and CDR2 is FQGNSA. The CDR3 consists of 13 residues. The ends were cut back, 0 bases at V and 4 bases at J, with 6 bases in the middle.

This clone has more than one count but fewer than ten. V gene TRBV7-3 combines with J gene TRBJ1-2, with unresolved D. From germline, CDR1 is SGHTA and CDR2 FQGTGA. The V end lost 1 base, the J end lost 3 bases, and 6 bases lay between the germline ends. The CDR3 runs to 13 residues. CDR3 bases: TGTGCCAGCAGCTTAAATCCTTACTATGGCTACACCTTC. Translating it yields CASSLNPYYGYTF.

The chain is built from TRBV5-6 and TRBJ2-7, with 7 bases fitting TRBD1. CDR1 SGHDT and CDR2 YYEEEE come from the germline V gene. J was trimmed by 3 bases and V by 4 bases; bases with no gene match: 7. The CDR3 has 14 amino acids. CDR3 in DNA: TGTGCCAGCAGCATGCCGGGACAGATCTACGAGCAGTACTTC. Encoded protein: CASSMPGQIYEQYF.